The text below deals with one T cell receptor beta chain. These data originate in a study of PD-L1 blockade in urothelial cancer. Time point defined: pretreatment peripheral blood. The table came from immunoSEQ multiplex PCR; TCRdb's copy has only in-frame clones and leaves some out. The sample comprises some 65,000 clones, about 76% of which are singletons, and 2.5% to 4% rests with the top ten. The sequence derives from a man between 65 and 85 years old with urothelial cancer. The sequencing here drew on PBMCs, taken around atezolizumab (anti-PD-L1) treatment.

This CDR3 reads CASSLAVSDFSGNTIYF. The DNA of the CDR3 is TGTGCCAGCAGCTTAGCGGTGTCGGACTTCTCTGGAAACACCATATATTTT. The chain links TRBV7-8 to TRBJ1-3; D uncertain. Per the germline V gene, CDR1 is SGHVS and CDR2 is FQNEAQ. V was pared by 0 bases and J by 0 bases, with 12 bases between. There are 17 residues in the CDR3.